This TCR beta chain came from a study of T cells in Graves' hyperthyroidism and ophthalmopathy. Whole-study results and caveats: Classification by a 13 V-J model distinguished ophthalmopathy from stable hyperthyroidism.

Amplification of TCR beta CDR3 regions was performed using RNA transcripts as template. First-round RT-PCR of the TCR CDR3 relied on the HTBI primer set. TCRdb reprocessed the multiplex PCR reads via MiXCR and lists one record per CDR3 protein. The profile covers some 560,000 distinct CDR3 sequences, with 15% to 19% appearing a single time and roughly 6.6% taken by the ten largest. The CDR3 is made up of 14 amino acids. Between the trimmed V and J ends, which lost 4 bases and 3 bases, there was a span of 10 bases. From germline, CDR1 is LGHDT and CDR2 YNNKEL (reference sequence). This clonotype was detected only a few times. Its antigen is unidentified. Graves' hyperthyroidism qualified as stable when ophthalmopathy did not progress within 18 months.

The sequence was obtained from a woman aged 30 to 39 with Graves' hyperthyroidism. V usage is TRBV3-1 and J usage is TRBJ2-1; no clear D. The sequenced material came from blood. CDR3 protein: CASSPRRGYNEQFF. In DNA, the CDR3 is TGTGCCAGCAGCCCGCGGAGAGGCTACAATGAGCAGTTCTTC.